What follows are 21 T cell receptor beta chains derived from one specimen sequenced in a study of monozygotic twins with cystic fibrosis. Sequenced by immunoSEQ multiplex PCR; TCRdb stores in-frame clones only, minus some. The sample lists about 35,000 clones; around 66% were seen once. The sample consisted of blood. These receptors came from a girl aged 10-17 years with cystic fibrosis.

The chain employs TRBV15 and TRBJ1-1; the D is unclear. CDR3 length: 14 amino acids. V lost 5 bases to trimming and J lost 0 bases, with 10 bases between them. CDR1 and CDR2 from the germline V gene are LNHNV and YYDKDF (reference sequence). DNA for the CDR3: TGTGCCACCAGCCAATGGGGATTGAACACTGAAGCTTTCTTT. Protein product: CATSQWGLNTEAFF.

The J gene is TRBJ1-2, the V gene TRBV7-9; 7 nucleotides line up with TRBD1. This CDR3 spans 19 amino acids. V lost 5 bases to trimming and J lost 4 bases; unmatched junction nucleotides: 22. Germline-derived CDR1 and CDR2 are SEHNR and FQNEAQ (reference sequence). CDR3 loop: CASSPNTYFRDREIYGYTF. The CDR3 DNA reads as TGTGCCAGCAGCCCAAATACTTACTTCCGGGACAGAGAGATCTATGGCTACACCTTC.

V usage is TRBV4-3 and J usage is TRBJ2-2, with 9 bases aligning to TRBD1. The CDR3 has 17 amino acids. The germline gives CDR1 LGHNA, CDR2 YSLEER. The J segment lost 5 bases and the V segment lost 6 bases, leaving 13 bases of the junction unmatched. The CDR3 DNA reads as TGCGCCAGCAGTCCACGGTATAACAGGGGGCATACCGGGGAGCTGTTTTTT. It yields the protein CASSPRYNRGHTGELFF.

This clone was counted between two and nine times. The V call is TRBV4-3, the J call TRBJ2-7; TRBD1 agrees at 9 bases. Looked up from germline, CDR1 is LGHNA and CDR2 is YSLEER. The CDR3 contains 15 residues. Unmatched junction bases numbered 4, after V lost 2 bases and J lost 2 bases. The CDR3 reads CASSQLGTGTYEQYF. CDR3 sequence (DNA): TGCGCCAGCAGCCAACTAGGGACAGGGACCTACGAGCAGTACTTC.

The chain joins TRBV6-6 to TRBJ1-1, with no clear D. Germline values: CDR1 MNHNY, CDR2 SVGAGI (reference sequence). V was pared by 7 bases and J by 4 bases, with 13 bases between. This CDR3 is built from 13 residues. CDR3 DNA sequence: TGTGCCAGCACCACGAGGGAGAGCACTGAAGCTTTCTTT. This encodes CASTTRESTEAFF.

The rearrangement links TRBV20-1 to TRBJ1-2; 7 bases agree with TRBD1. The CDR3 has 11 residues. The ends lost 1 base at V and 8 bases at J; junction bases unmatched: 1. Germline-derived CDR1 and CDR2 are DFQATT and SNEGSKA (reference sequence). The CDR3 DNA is TGCAGTGCTAGAGGAGGGGGCGGCTACACCTTC. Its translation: CSARGGGGYTF.

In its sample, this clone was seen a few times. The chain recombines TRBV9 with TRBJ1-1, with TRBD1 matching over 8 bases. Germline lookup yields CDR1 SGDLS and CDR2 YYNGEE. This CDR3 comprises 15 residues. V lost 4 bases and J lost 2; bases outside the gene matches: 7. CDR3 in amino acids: CASSKTGTGNTEAFF. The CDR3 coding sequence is TGTGCCAGCAGCAAAACCGGGACAGGAAACACTGAAGCTTTCTTT.

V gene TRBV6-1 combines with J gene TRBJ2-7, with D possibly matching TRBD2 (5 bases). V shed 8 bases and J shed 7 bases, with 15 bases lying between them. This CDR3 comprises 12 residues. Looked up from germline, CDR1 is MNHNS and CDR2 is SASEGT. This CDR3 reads CASGGPAREQYV. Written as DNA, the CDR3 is TGTGCCAGCGGAGGCCCGGCCCGGGAGCAGTACGTC.

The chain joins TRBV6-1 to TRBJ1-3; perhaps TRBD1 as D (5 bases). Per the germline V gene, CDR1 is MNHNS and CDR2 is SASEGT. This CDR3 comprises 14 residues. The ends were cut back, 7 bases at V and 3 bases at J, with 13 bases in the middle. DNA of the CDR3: TGTGCCAGCATCCAGGGTTTCGATGGAAACACCATATATTTT. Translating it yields CASIQGFDGNTIYF.

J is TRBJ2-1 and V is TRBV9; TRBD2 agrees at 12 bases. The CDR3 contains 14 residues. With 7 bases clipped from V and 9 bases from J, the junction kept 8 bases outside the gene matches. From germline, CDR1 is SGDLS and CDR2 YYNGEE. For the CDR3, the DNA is TGTGCCAGCGGAAGACTAGCGGGAGTAACTGAGCAGTTCTTC. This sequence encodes CASGRLAGVTEQFF.

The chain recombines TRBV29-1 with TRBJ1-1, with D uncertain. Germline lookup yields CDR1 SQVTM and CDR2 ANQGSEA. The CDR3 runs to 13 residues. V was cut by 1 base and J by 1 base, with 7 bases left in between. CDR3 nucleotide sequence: TGCAGCGTTGAAGTTGGGCAGAACACTGAAGCTTTCTTT. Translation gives CSVEVGQNTEAFF.

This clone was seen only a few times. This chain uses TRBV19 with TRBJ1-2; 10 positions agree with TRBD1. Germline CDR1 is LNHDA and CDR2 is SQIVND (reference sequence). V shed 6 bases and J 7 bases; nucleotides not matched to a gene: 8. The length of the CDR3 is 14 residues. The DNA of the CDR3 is TGTGCCAGTAGGCTCGACAGGGGGCCAAGTGGCTACACCTTC. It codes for CASRLDRGPSGYTF.

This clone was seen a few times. Here the CDR3 DNA reads TGTGCCATCAGGGCAGAAGCTAACACCGGGGAGCTGTTTTTT. This encodes CAIRAEANTGELFF. The rearrangement joins TRBV10-3 to TRBJ2-2, with no clear D. V was cut by 6 bases and J by 2 bases, with 10 bases left in between. This CDR3 has 14 residues. Germline V gene data show CDR1 as ENHRY and CDR2 as SYGVKD.

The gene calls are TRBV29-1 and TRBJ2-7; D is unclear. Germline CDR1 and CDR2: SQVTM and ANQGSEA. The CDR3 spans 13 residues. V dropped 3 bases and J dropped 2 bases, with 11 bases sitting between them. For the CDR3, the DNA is TGCAGCGTTGAGGTACGAGGAGCCTACGAGCAGTACTTC. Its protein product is CSVEVRGAYEQYF.

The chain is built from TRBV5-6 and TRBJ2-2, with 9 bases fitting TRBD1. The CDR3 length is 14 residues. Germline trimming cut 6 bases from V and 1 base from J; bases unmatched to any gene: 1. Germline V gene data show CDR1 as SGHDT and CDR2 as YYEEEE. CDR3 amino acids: CASKGQGNTGELFF. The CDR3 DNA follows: TGTGCCAGCAAGGGACAGGGGAACACCGGGGAGCTGTTTTTT. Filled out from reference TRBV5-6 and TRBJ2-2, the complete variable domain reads DAGVTQSPTHLIKTRGQQVTLRCSPKSGHDTVSWYQQALGQGPQFIFQYYEEEERQRGNFPDRFSGHQFPNYSSELNVNALLLGDSALYLCASKGQGNTGELFFGEGSRLTVL.

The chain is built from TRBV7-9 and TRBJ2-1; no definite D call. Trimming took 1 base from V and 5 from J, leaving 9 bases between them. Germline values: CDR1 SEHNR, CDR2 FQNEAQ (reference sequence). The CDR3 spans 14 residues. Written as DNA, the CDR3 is TGTGCCAGCAGCTTAGTCGCCAGGCACAATGAGCAGTTCTTC. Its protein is CASSLVARHNEQFF.

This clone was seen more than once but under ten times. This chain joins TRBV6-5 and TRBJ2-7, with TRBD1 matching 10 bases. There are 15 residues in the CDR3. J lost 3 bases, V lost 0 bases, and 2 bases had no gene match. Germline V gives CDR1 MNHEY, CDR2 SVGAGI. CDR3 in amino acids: CASSYSGTGVYEQYF. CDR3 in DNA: TGTGCCAGCAGTTACTCGGGGACAGGGGTCTACGAGCAGTACTTC.

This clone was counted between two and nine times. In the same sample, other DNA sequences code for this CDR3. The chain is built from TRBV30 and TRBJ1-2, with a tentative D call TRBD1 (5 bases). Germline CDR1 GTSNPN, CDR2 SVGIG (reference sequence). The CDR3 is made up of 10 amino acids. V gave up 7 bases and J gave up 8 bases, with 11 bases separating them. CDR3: CAFGRGGYTF. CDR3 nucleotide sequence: TGTGCCTTCGGTCGGGGGGGCTACACCTTC.

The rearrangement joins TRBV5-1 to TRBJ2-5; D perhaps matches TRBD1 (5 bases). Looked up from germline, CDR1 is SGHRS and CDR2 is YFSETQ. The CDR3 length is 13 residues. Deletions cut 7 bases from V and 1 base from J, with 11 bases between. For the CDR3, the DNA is TGCGCCAGCCAACGACAGACCCAAGAGACCCAGTACTTC. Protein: CASQRQTQETQYF.

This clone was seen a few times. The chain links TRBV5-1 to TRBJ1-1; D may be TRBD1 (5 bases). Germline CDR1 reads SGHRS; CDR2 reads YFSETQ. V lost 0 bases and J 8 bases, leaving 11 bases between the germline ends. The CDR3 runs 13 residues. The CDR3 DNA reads TGCGCCAGCAGCTTGGAATCAGGGAGGGAAGCTTTCTTT. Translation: CASSLESGREAFF. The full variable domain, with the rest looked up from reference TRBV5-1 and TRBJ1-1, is KAGVTQTPRYLIKTRGQQVTLSCSPISGHRSVSWYQQTPGQGLQFLFEYFSETQRNKGNFPGRFSGRQFSNSRSEMNVSTLELGDSALYLCASSLESGREAFFGQGTRLTVV.

CDR3 amino acids: CASSRRWEGYTF. The DNA for the CDR3 is TGTGCCAGCAGCCGACGATGGGAGGGCTACACCTTC. The chain couples TRBV7-2 to TRBJ1-2; the D is unclear. The germline CDR1 and CDR2 sequences are SGHTA and FQGNSA. The V gene lost 5 bases and the J gene lost 8 bases, with 12 bases spanning the gap. CDR3 size: 12 residues. Drawing the rest from reference TRBV7-2 and TRBJ1-2, the complete variable domain is GAGVSQSPSNKVTEKGKDVELRCDPISGHTALYWYRQSLGQGLEFLIYFQGNSAPDKSGLPSDRFSAERTGGSVSTLTIQRTQQEDSAVYLCASSRRWEGYTFGSGTRLTVV.